The next 18 T cell receptor beta chains were all read from a single sample in a study of blood T cell repertoires in COVID-19. Measured with immunoSEQ multiplex PCR; TCRdb has only the in-frame clones, and not every one. The table shows fewer than 400,000 clones, with approximately 86% occurring only once. The sequencing sample was made of peripheral blood. Source of these receptors: a human donor in a cohort sampled during active COVID-19.

This chain links TRBV28 with TRBJ2-3; D is uncertain. CDR1 and CDR2 from the germline V gene are MDHEN and SYDVKM. Trimming shortened V by 8 bases and J by 2 bases, and 26 bases separated the two germline ends. The CDR3 sequence is 18 residues long. The CDR3 is CASRGSARYRRYTDTQYF. The CDR3 DNA is TGTGCCAGCCGAGGATCCGCCAGATACCGACGATACACAGATACGCAGTATTTT.

J is TRBJ2-5 and V is TRBV4-1; perhaps TRBD1 as D (5 bases). Germline CDR1 and CDR2: MGHRA and YSYEKL. Trimming cost V 0 bases and J 5 bases, with 13 bases left between them. There are 15 residues in the CDR3. CDR3 sequence (DNA): TGCGCCAGCAGCCAAGATTCTGGGGCAGGGGAGACCCAGTACTTC. Translating it yields CASSQDSGAGETQYF.

The chain combines TRBV5-8 with TRBJ2-5, with 7 bases that match TRBD2. The CDR3 is 16 amino acids. The ends lost 0 bases at V and 2 bases at J; junction bases unmatched: 7. Per germline, CDR1 SGHTS and CDR2 YDEGEE. This CDR3 reads CASSLGRGVRQETQYF. The CDR3 region has the DNA TGTGCCAGCAGCTTGGGTCGGGGGGTAAGACAAGAGACCCAGTACTTC.

J is TRBJ2-5 and V is TRBV6-6; 7 bases are a match to TRBD1. There are 14 residues in the CDR3. Germline CDR1 MNHNY, CDR2 SVGAGI (reference sequence). Unmatched junction bases numbered 5, after V lost 6 bases and J lost 1 base. The CDR3 region has the DNA TGTGCCAGCAGATACCGACAGGGCCAAGAGACCCAGTACTTC. Translated: CASRYRQGQETQYF.

Comments on this clone: Other nucleotide sequences in the sample specify the same CDR3. CDR3 coding DNA: TGCGCCAGCAGCTTGGGACTAGCGGGAAACAATGAGCAGTTCTTC. It encodes CASSLGLAGNNEQFF. The chain links TRBV5-1 to TRBJ2-1; 11 positions agree with TRBD2. CDR1 is SGHRS, CDR2 YFSETQ, per germline. The CDR3 spans 15 residues. Trimming took 0 bases from V and 5 from J; bases not matched to a gene: 1.

A few counts support this clone. The rearrangement links TRBV19 to TRBJ2-1, with 9 bases lining up with TRBD1. The junction had 7 bases not matched to a gene; V was cut back by 4 bases and J by 9 bases. The CDR3 sequence is 14 residues long. Germline-derived CDR1 and CDR2 are LNHDA and SQIVND (reference sequence). CDR3 DNA sequence: TGTGCCAGTAGTACGGGACAGGGTGAGACTGAGCAGTTCTTC. The encoded protein is CASSTGQGETEQFF.

A single count supports this clone. This chain links TRBV15 with TRBJ1-1; 10 nucleotides line up with TRBD1. Trimming at V came to 11 bases and at J to 3 bases, leaving 9 bases not matched to a gene. Germline V gene sequence: CDR1 LNHNV, CDR2 YYDKDF (reference sequence). The CDR3 consists of 14 residues. CDR3: CAVGDRGRDTEAFF. The CDR3 bases are TGTGCCGTTGGGGACAGGGGTAGGGACACTGAAGCTTTCTTT.

Details on this clone: The sample carries other DNA sequences with the same CDR3. The chain recombines TRBV5-1 with TRBJ1-2, with 9 bases matching TRBD1. The CDR3 loop spans 13 amino acids. V lost 3 bases and J lost 6; bases outside the gene matches: 3. Germline CDR1 is SGHRS and CDR2 is YFSETQ. The CDR3 region has the DNA TGCGCCAGCAGCTCCGGGACAGGGAATGGCTACACCTTC. This encodes CASSSGTGNGYTF. The complete variable domain, with remaining parts taken from reference TRBV5-1 and TRBJ1-2, reads KAGVTQTPRYLIKTRGQQVTLSCSPISGHRSVSWYQQTPGQGLQFLFEYFSETQRNKGNFPGRFSGRQFSNSRSEMNVSTLELGDSALYLCASSSGTGNGYTFGSGTRLTVV.

The CDR3 loop is CAWSELQGNTEAFF. CDR3 nucleotides: TGTGCCTGGAGCGAACTTCAGGGGAACACTGAAGCTTTCTTT. The rearrangement links TRBV30 to TRBJ1-1; D possibly corresponds to TRBD1 (5 bases). Trimming cost V 3 bases and J 1 base, with 12 bases left between them. The CDR3 consists of 14 residues. Per the germline V gene, CDR1 is GTSNPN and CDR2 is SVGIG (reference sequence).

This chain joins TRBV30 and TRBJ2-5, with D unresolved. Germline V gene lookup returns CDR1 GTSNPN and CDR2 SVGIG (reference sequence). Trimming removed 0 bases from V and 2 bases from J, with 7 bases in between. The CDR3 consists of 13 residues. The CDR3 bases are TGTGCCTGGAGTGTACAGCCTCAAGAGACCCAGTACTTC. Its translation is CAWSVQPQETQYF.

J is TRBJ2-1 and V is TRBV2; 9 bases align to TRBD2. The germline V gene encodes CDR1 SNHLY and CDR2 FYNNEI. The CDR3 extends over 18 amino acids. The trim removed 2 bases at V and 1 base at J, leaving 9 bases unmatched. The CDR3 loop reads CASSEFAGGPRSYNEQFF. The CDR3 DNA reads TGTGCCAGCAGTGAATTCGCGGGGGGGCCAAGGTCCTACAATGAGCAGTTCTTC.

This clone has a single count. CDR3: CASSPTSGRGNEQFF. The CDR3 region has the DNA TGCGCCAGCAGCCCGACTAGCGGGAGAGGAAATGAGCAGTTCTTC. The rearrangement links TRBV5-1 to TRBJ2-1, with 12 bases matching TRBD2. Germline V gene lookup returns CDR1 SGHRS and CDR2 YFSETQ. CDR3 length equals 15 residues. Unmatched junction bases numbered 6, after V lost 4 bases and J lost 7 bases.

The chain joins TRBV2 to TRBJ2-1; D uncertain. Between the trimmed V and J ends, which lost 6 bases and 6 bases, there was a span of 12 bases. The V gene's germline CDR1 is SNHLY and CDR2 FYNNEI. This CDR3 has 13 amino acids. The CDR3 DNA follows: TGTGCCAGCAGCGCTGACACCTCCAATGAGCAGTTCTTC. Protein sequence: CASSADTSNEQFF. Drawing the rest from reference TRBV2 and TRBJ2-1, the complete variable domain is EPEVTQTPSHQVTQMGQEVILRCVPISNHLYFYWYRQILGQKVEFLVSFYNNEISEKSEIFDDQFSVERPDGSNFTLKIRSTKLEDSAMYFCASSADTSNEQFFGPGTRLTVL.

The chain recombines TRBV6-5 with TRBJ1-6, with TRBD1 identical over 8 bases. In germline, CDR1 is MNHEY, CDR2 SVGAGI. The CDR3 is made up of 15 amino acids. V was clipped by 7 bases and J by 9 bases; unmatched bases: 11. The CDR3 DNA is TGTGCCAGCACCGACGGGGGACAGGAAGGTTCACCCCTCCACTTT. Amino acid sequence: CASTDGGQEGSPLHF.

The J gene is TRBJ1-1, the V gene TRBV28; tentatively, D is TRBD1 (5 bases). The germline V gene has CDR1 MDHEN and CDR2 SYDVKM. The germline V and J ends were trimmed by 4 bases and 2 bases, with 11 bases remaining between them. CDR3 size: 14 residues. CDR3 sequence reads: CASSSRTLNTEAFF. The CDR3 nucleotides are TGTGCCAGCAGTTCTCGGACACTCAACACTGAAGCTTTCTTT.

This chain uses TRBV5-1 with TRBJ2-5; D unclear. Per the germline V gene, CDR1 is SGHRS and CDR2 is YFSETQ. V was clipped by 3 bases and J by 5 bases, with 14 bases between them. The CDR3 is 14 residues long. Here the CDR3 reads CASSSYGPPETQYF. The CDR3 region has the DNA TGCGCCAGCAGCTCCTATGGGCCCCCGGAGACCCAGTACTTC.

The rearrangement links TRBV6-6 to TRBJ1-5; the match to TRBD1 covers 7 bases. Germline CDR1 reads MNHNY; CDR2 reads SVGAGI (reference sequence). The CDR3 runs to 15 residues. With 2 bases clipped from V and 1 base from J, the junction kept 2 bases outside the gene matches. CDR3 region: CASSYTGDSNQPQHF. The CDR3 DNA follows: TGTGCCAGCAGTTACACAGGGGACAGCAATCAGCCCCAGCATTTT.

The V gene is TRBV9, the J gene TRBJ1-1; D is uncertain. This CDR3 region has 16 residues. V lost 0 bases, J lost 0 bases, and 12 bases lay in between. Germline V gene data show CDR1 as SGDLS and CDR2 as YYNGEE. The CDR3 loop reads CASSVGAGVVNTEAFF. In DNA, the CDR3 is TGTGCCAGCAGCGTAGGGGCCGGGGTTGTGAACACTGAAGCTTTCTTT.